The entry that follows covers one TCR beta chain sequence. RNA transcripts gave rise to amplified TCR beta CDR3 regions. In the first-round RT-PCR of the TCR CDR3, the HTBI primer set was used. TCRdb itself ran the multiplex PCR reads through MiXCR, one entry per CDR3 protein. The sample shows about 250,000 distinct CDR3 sequences, around 26% of them seen only once. These data come from a study of T cells in Graves' hyperthyroidism and ophthalmopathy. The germline V gene encodes CDR1 SQVTM and CDR2 ANQGSEA. V was pared by 7 bases and J by 1 base, with 10 bases between. The CDR3 is made up of 12 amino acids.

The V gene is TRBV29-1, the J gene TRBJ1-1; a possible D gene is TRBD1 (5 bases). The receptor comes from a woman in her thirties or forties with Graves' ophthalmopathy. The sequencing sample was made of blood. The CDR3 reads CSAGTANTEAFF. In DNA form, the CDR3 reads TGCAGCGCCGGGACCGCGAACACTGAAGCTTTCTTT.